Each of the 18 T cell receptor beta chains below was sequenced from the same sample in a study of tumor-infiltrating lymphocytes in primary liver carcinoma. Co-extraction yielded RNA and DNA from around 20-30 mg of unsorted bulk tissue. With 400 to 550 ng total RNA as template and a constant-region primer, TCR beta cDNA was made. A slightly modified ARM-PCR protocol with three nested multiplex PCR rounds produced these TCR beta libraries. In the first two PCR rounds, TRBV1-TRBV30 forward primers were paired with a C-beta reverse primer, and each round lasted roughly 9 cycles. Using its own MiXCR run on the multiplex PCR reads, TCRdb lists one record per CDR3 protein. The table includes roughly 200,000 distinct CDR3 sequences, about 82% detected once. The specimen was tumor tissue from primary liver carcinoma. The receptors stem from a man aged 40-49 years with primary liver carcinoma and hepatitis B virus infection.

Notes on this clonotype: One end of the junction does not line up with germline, which may come from a read error. The chain recombines TRBV5-4 with TRBJ2-1, with a weak D call TRBD2 (5 bases). The CDR3 totals 11 residues. The V gene's germline CDR1 is SGHNT and CDR2 YYREEE (reference sequence). CDR3 amino acids: CASSFSVEQSF. In DNA, the CDR3 is TGTGCCAGCAGCTTTAGCGTTGAGCAGTCCTTC.

This chain uses TRBV29-1 with TRBJ2-2; D is perhaps TRBD2 (5 bases). The CDR3 runs to 14 residues. Trimming took off 8 bases at V and 5 bases at J, with 18 bases between the two ends. CDR1 and CDR2 from the germline V gene are SQVTM and ANQGSEA. This CDR3 is CSIVKGSLTGELFF. The CDR3 DNA reads as TGCAGCATCGTAAAAGGGAGCTTGACCGGGGAGCTGTTTTTT.

Turning to this clonotype: Mismatch with germline at one junction end may stem from a read error. The CDR3 protein is CASNQHLGETQYF. The CDR3 DNA reads as TGCGCCAGCAACCAACATTTGGGGGAGACCCAGTACTTC. V is TRBV4-3 and J is TRBJ2-5; D call uncertain. The CDR3 contains 13 residues. Germline assignment: CDR1 LGHNA and CDR2 YSLEER.

This clonotype was detected ten times or more. CDR3 coding DNA: TGCGCCAGCAGCTTGGTGGGGACAGGAGAGGGCACCGGGGAGCTGTTTTTT. It encodes CASSLVGTGEGTGELFF. The chain couples TRBV5-1 to TRBJ2-2, with 8 bases that match TRBD1. The CDR3 has 17 amino acids. Trimming cost V 0 bases and J 4 bases; bases outside gene matches: 8. Germline lookup yields CDR1 SGHRS and CDR2 YFSETQ.

This chain joins TRBV6-1 and TRBJ1-1, with D possibly matching TRBD1 (5 bases). Germline V gene sequence: CDR1 MNHNS, CDR2 SASEGT. This CDR3 contains 14 residues. As DNA, the CDR3 is TGTGCTAACAGTGAAGCCTCGAGGGGCACTGAAGCTTTCTTT. Translating gives CANSEASRGTEAFF.

Points on this clonotype: An end of the junction differs from the germline gene, which may be a read error. V usage is TRBV5-4 and J usage is TRBJ1-1; D is unresolved. This CDR3 region has 13 residues. The germline V gene has CDR1 SGHNT and CDR2 YYREEE (reference sequence). The CDR3 nucleotides are TGTCCCAGCAGAATAGGATTGTACACTGAAGCTTTCTTT. Its protein product is CPSRIGLYTEAFF.

A note on this clonotype: A read error may be the cause here, since a much bigger clone is one base away. V usage is TRBV12-3 or TRBV12-4 and J usage is TRBJ2-7, with 9 bases aligning to TRBD2. The CDR3 runs to 14 residues. In nucleotides, the CDR3 is TGTGCCAGCACCGCCGGGACTAGCCCTTACGGGCAGTACTTC. This codes for CASTAGTSPYGQYF.

The chain joins TRBV29-1 to TRBJ2-5; D gene uncertain. Germline CDR1 and CDR2: SQVTM and ANQGSEA. Trimming left V 1 base short and J 5 bases short, with 11 bases between. The CDR3 extends over 13 amino acids. The CDR3 loop is CSVEVCQHETQYF. CDR3 coding DNA: TGCAGCGTTGAAGTCTGCCAACATGAGACCCAGTACTTC. The full variable domain, in which reference TRBV29-1 and TRBJ2-5 provide the parts outside the CDR3, is SAVISQKPSRDICQRGTSLTIQCQVDSQVTMMFWYRQQPGQSLTLIATANQGSEATYESGFVIDKFPISRPNLTFSTLTVSNMSPEDSSIYLCSVEVCQHETQYFGPGTRLLVL.

A note on this clonotype: The junction departs from germline at one end; a sequencing error may be responsible. The gene calls are TRBV6-1 and TRBJ2-2; TRBD1 is a possible D gene (6 bases). This CDR3 spans 13 amino acids. Germline V gives CDR1 MNHNS, CDR2 SASEGT. The chain's CDR3 is CASSARTAGELFF. The DNA for the CDR3 is TGTGCCAGCAGTGCTCGGACAGCCGGGGAACTGTTTTTT.

The rearrangement links TRBV6-6 to TRBJ2-3, with D possibly being TRBD2 (6 bases). The V end lost 4 bases, the J end lost 6 bases, and 20 bases lay between the germline ends. The CDR3 is 16 amino acids. From germline, CDR1 is MNHNY and CDR2 SVGAGI (reference sequence). CDR3 region: CASSSQVGEDVDTQYF. CDR3 sequence (DNA): TGTGCCAGCAGTTCCCAGGTGGGGGAGGACGTGGATACGCAGTATTTT.

This clonotype came up a few times. The chain carries TRBV28 and TRBJ2-3; D ambiguous. Germline V gene sequence: CDR1 MDHEN, CDR2 SYDVKM. This CDR3 has 17 residues. V was cut by 4 bases and J by 0 bases, with 17 bases left in between. CDR3 DNA sequence: TGTGCCAGCAGTTCCGCCCTCGGGCGGTCTAGCACAGATACGCAGTATTTT. This gives the protein CASSSALGRSSTDTQYF.

As for this clonotype: The junction shows a germline mismatch at one end, possibly a read error. The V call is TRBV29-1, the J call TRBJ2-5; D perhaps matches TRBD1 (7 bases). Germline V gene sequence: CDR1 SQVTM, CDR2 ANQGSEA. CDR3 length equals 13 residues. CDR3 nucleotide sequence: TGCAGTGGCATACAGGGGACGGGAGAGGCCCAGCACTTC. Amino acid sequence: CSGIQGTGEAQHF.

This clonotype was detected once. This sequence joins TRBV4-1 and TRBJ1-5; weak D call: TRBD1 (6 bases). Germline V gives CDR1 MGHRA, CDR2 YSYEKL. Between the trimmed V and J ends, which lost 4 bases and 4 bases, there was a span of 20 bases. This CDR3 is 17 amino acids long. CDR3 coding DNA: TGCGCCAGCAGCCGAGATCCGGGGGCCGCCGGGAATCAGCCCCAGCATTTT. Its protein is CASSRDPGAAGNQPQHF.

Concerning this clonotype itself: One junction end does not reproduce the germline sequence, and a read error may be involved. The chain is built from TRBV6-1 and TRBJ2-7; possibly TRBD1 for D (5 bases). CDR1 is MNHNS, CDR2 SASEGT, per germline. The CDR3 is 18 amino acids. CDR3: CGSSEESKRGMGSYEQYF. In DNA, the CDR3 is TGTGGCAGCAGTGAAGAGTCAAAAAGGGGTATGGGCTCCTACGAGCAGTACTTC.

V gene TRBV4-2 combines with J gene TRBJ1-2, with D possibly matching TRBD1 (5 bases). CDR1 is LGHNA and CDR2 is YNFKEQ in the germline V gene. The CDR3 is 16 residues long. CDR3 DNA sequence: TGTTCCAACAGCCAAGATCCTTCAGGGATGAACTATGGCTACACCTTC. It codes for CSNSQDPSGMNYGYTF.

Regarding this clonotype: The germline gene is not matched at one end of the junction; a read error may be the cause. The rearrangement uses TRBV4-1 and TRBJ2-5; 8 bases fit TRBD2. CDR3 size: 18 residues. Germline CDR1 and CDR2: MGHRA and YSYEKL. CDR3: CANSSSGGPTSGQETQYF. The CDR3 nucleotides read TGCGCCAACAGCTCTTCAGGAGGCCCCACTAGCGGCCAAGAGACCCAGTATTTC.

About this clonotype itself: This may be a read error: a much more frequent sequence differs by one nucleotide. The V and J genes are TRBV10-3 and TRBJ1-2, with no clear D. The CDR3 length is 15 residues. Germline assignment: CDR1 ENHRY and CDR2 SYGVKD. The CDR3 DNA reads TGTGCCAACAGTGAGTCGTGGCGGAATAACTATGGCTACACCTTC. Translation: CANSESWRNNYGYTF.

Remarks on this clonotype: The junction departs from germline at one end; a sequencing error may be responsible. The chain couples TRBV6-1 to TRBJ1-5; D is undetermined. Germline-derived CDR1 and CDR2 are MNHNS and SASEGT. CDR3 size: 13 residues. The DNA for the CDR3 is TGTGGCAGCAGTGTACTGCAAGGTCAGCCCCAGCATTTT. This encodes CGSSVLQGQPQHF.